Each of the 10 T cell receptor beta chains below was sequenced from the same sample in a study of technical replicates of blood from a handful of donors. The repertoire was sequenced with immunoSEQ multiplex PCR; TCRdb's copy has only in-frame clones and lacks some. The sample includes 87,000 or so clones, over 90% of them seen just once. Input material: T cells isolated from PBMCs. The receptors were gathered from a human donor in good health.

This chain links TRBV23-1 with TRBJ1-2, with TRBD1 matching 7 bases. TRBV23-1 counts as an open reading frame of uncertain function. V shed 3 bases, J shed 8 bases, and the junction held 6 bases outside the gene matches. The CDR3 sequence is 13 residues long. In DNA, the CDR3 is TGCGCCAGCAGTCATCACAGGGGTCGGGGCTACACCTTC. This codes for CASSHHRGRGYTF.

The chain joins TRBV4-1 to TRBJ2-3; tentative D call: TRBD1 (5 bases). Per germline, CDR1 MGHRA and CDR2 YSYEKL. The length of the CDR3 is 15 residues. Trimming removed 1 base at V and 0 bases at J, with 8 bases between. The CDR3 region has the DNA TGCGCCAGCAGCCAAGGACAGCGTAGCACAGATACGCAGTATTTT. This gives the protein CASSQGQRSTDTQYF.

The V gene is TRBV2, the J gene TRBJ2-7; D perhaps matches TRBD1 (5 bases). CDR3 length equals 12 residues. V was trimmed by 5 bases and J by 6 bases, leaving 11 bases between them. CDR1 and CDR2 (germline): SNHLY, FYNNEI. This chain's CDR3 is CASSTGASEQYF. CDR3 nucleotides: TGTGCCAGCAGTACTGGGGCCTCCGAGCAGTACTTC. The full variable domain, with the rest looked up from reference TRBV2 and TRBJ2-7, is EPEVTQTPSHQVTQMGQEVILRCVPISNHLYFYWYRQILGQKVEFLVSFYNNEISEKSEIFDDQFSVERPDGSNFTLKIRSTKLEDSAMYFCASSTGASEQYFGPGTRLTVT.

This sequence joins TRBV27 and TRBJ2-1, with TRBD1 matching over 9 bases. Per germline, CDR1 MNHEY and CDR2 SMNVEV (reference sequence). This CDR3 spans 15 amino acids. The trim removed 4 bases at V and 5 bases at J, leaving 6 bases unmatched. Here the CDR3 DNA reads TGTGCCAGCAGTTCAGACAGGGGGTGGAACAATGAGCAGTTCTTC. Translating it yields CASSSDRGWNNEQFF.

The gene calls are TRBV6-5 and TRBJ1-1, with D possibly TRBD1 on 5 matching bases. V lost 0 bases to trimming and J lost 4 bases, with 15 bases between them. Germline V gives CDR1 MNHEY, CDR2 SVGAGI. This CDR3 is built from 16 residues. The CDR3, as DNA: TGTGCCAGCAGTTACTCATTTCGGGGGGATGCCACTGAAGCTTTCTTT. It translates to CASSYSFRGDATEAFF.

The chain employs TRBV9 and TRBJ2-7, with 9 nucleotides matching TRBD1. The ends lost 3 bases at V and 4 bases at J; junction bases unmatched: 5. This CDR3 has 14 amino acids. Germline V CDR1 and CDR2: SGDLS, YYNGEE. The CDR3: CASSGGTGFYEQYF. CDR3 bases: TGTGCCAGCAGCGGCGGGACAGGGTTTTACGAGCAGTACTTC.

The chain joins TRBV5-4 to TRBJ2-5, with a tentative D call TRBD1 (6 bases). This CDR3 is built from 15 residues. Trimming took 5 bases from V and 3 from J, leaving 17 bases between them. Germline values: CDR1 SGHNT, CDR2 YYREEE (reference sequence). The CDR3 DNA follows: TGTGCCAGCAGGCCAAGGGGGAATCTAAAAGAGACCCAGTACTTC. Protein sequence: CASRPRGNLKETQYF.

The genes are TRBV30 and TRBJ2-1; D is unresolved. The germline V and J ends were trimmed by 0 bases and 8 bases, with 8 bases remaining between them. The CDR3 is 12 residues long. Looked up from germline, CDR1 is GTSNPN and CDR2 is SVGIG (reference sequence). CDR3 protein: CAWSVIFYEQFF. The DNA for the CDR3 is TGTGCCTGGAGTGTTATCTTCTATGAGCAGTTCTTC.

The V call is TRBV5-4, the J call TRBJ2-2; 9 nucleotides line up with TRBD1. V shed 0 bases, J shed 8 bases, and the junction held 14 bases outside the gene matches. Per the germline V gene, CDR1 is SGHNT and CDR2 is YYREEE (reference sequence). This CDR3 comprises 18 residues. For the CDR3, the DNA is TGTGCCAGCAGCTTGGGGCCTCCGGGACAGGGTTACTCTGGGGAGCTGTTTTTT. It specifies CASSLGPPGQGYSGELFF.

This clone was seen just once. The chain employs TRBV28 and TRBJ1-2; a possible D gene is TRBD1 (5 bases). The CDR3 is 22 amino acids. Trimming took 0 bases from V and 3 from J, leaving 32 bases between them. Germline CDR1 and CDR2: MDHEN and SYDVKM. The CDR3 sequence: CASSLWGSLSRRNGGLDYGYTF. The CDR3, as DNA: TGTGCCAGCAGTTTATGGGGGAGTCTAAGTCGTCGTAACGGGGGTCTGGACTATGGCTACACCTTC.